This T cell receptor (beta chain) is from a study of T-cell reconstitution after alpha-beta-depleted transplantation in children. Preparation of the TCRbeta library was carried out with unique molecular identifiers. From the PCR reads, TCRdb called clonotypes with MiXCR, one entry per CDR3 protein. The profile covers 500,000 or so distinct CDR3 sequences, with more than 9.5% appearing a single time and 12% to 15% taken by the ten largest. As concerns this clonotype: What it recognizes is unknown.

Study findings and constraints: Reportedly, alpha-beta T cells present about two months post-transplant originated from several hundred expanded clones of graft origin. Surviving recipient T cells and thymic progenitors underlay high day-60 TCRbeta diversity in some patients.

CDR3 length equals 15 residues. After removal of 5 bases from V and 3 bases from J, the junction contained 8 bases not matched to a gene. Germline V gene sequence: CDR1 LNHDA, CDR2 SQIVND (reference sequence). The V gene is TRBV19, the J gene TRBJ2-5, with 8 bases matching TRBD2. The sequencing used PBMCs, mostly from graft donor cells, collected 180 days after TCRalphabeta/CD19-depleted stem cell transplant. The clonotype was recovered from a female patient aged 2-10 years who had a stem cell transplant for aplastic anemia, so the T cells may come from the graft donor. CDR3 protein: CASSGRLARKETQYF. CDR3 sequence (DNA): TGTGCCAGTAGTGGAAGACTAGCGAGGAAAGAGACCCAGTACTTC.